Below are 10 T cell receptor beta chains sequenced from a single sample in a study of cytomegalovirus exposure and HLA in healthy donors. Data came from immunoSEQ multiplex PCR; TCRdb stores just in-frame clones and leaves some out. Here the sample spans 90,000 to 150,000 clones, about 88% being singletons. Sequencing was performed on PBMCs. Every receptor here comes from a man aged 18 to 30 in good health and CMV-seropositive.

Remarks on this clone: This CDR3 is also generated by other DNA sequences in the sample. Here the CDR3 DNA reads TGTGCCAGCAGCGTTGGGACAGGCAGCAATCAGCCCCAGCATTTT. Its protein product is CASSVGTGSNQPQHF. The chain combines TRBV9 with TRBJ1-5; TRBD1 matches 8 bases. Germline values: CDR1 SGDLS, CDR2 YYNGEE. There are 15 residues in the CDR3. With V trimmed by 2 bases and J by 1 base, 2 bases remained unmatched. Supplemented by reference TRBV9 and TRBJ1-5, the full variable domain reads DSGVTQTPKHLITATGQRVTLRCSPRSGDLSVYWYQQSLDQGLQFLIQYYNGEERAKGNILERFSAQQFPDLHSELNLSSLELGDSALYFCASSVGTGSNQPQHFGDGTRLSIL.

The genes are TRBV5-1 and TRBJ2-6; maybe TRBD1 (5 bases). V gave up 2 bases and J gave up 0 bases, with 12 bases separating them. The CDR3 totals 17 residues. The germline V gene has CDR1 SGHRS and CDR2 YFSETQ. DNA for the CDR3: TGCGCCAGCAGCTTATTCAGGGTGTCCTCTGGGGCCAACGTCCTGACTTTC. Amino acids: CASSLFRVSSGANVLTF. The complete variable domain, with remaining parts taken from reference TRBV5-1 and TRBJ2-6, reads KAGVTQTPRYLIKTRGQQVTLSCSPISGHRSVSWYQQTPGQGLQFLFEYFSETQRNKGNFPGRFSGRQFSNSRSEMNVSTLELGDSALYLCASSLFRVSSGANVLTFGAGSRLTVL.

The J gene is TRBJ1-4, the V gene TRBV5-1; D remains ambiguous. V dropped 0 bases and J dropped 0 bases, with 15 bases sitting between them. Germline V CDR1 and CDR2: SGHRS, YFSETQ. The CDR3 has 18 amino acids. Written as DNA, the CDR3 is TGCGCCAGCAGCTTGGAAACGTTGAAGCTTGCAACTAATGAAAAACTGTTTTTT. Its protein product is CASSLETLKLATNEKLFF.

The chain employs TRBV7-2 and TRBJ2-7; D is unresolved. With 1 base removed from V and 3 bases from J, the gap between germline ends came to 4 bases. From germline, CDR1 is SGHTA and CDR2 FQGNSA. The CDR3 is 12 residues long. Here the CDR3 DNA reads TGTGCCAGCAGCTTAGGCTACTACGAGCAGTACTTC. Translating it yields CASSLGYYEQYF.

The chain joins TRBV6-4 to TRBJ2-7; TRBD2 aligns across 11 bases. The CDR3 sequence is 15 residues long. The germline gives CDR1 MRHNA, CDR2 SNTAGT. The J segment lost 6 bases and the V segment lost 3 bases, leaving 7 bases of the junction unmatched. The CDR3 DNA is TGTGCCAGCAGTGAACTAGCGGGGGAGAGTAGCGAGCAGTACTTC. The encoded protein is CASSELAGESSEQYF.

This rearrangement joins TRBV7-9 to TRBJ2-3, with D maybe TRBD1 (5 bases). The germline CDR1 and CDR2 sequences are SEHNR and FQNEAQ (reference sequence). The CDR3 runs 12 residues. The V end was cut by 5 bases, the J end by 4 bases, with 7 bases between. In nucleotides, the CDR3 is TGTGCCAGCAGCCAAGGGGCAGATACGCAGTATTTT. Protein: CASSQGADTQYF.

This chain uses TRBV10-2 with TRBJ2-3; weak D call: TRBD2 (6 bases). The V and J ends lost 3 bases and 4 bases respectively, with 14 bases between them. Germline CDR1 is WSHSY and CDR2 is SAAADI. The CDR3 has 15 residues. CDR3 in DNA: TGCGCCAGCAGTGATGGGGGGATGAGGGCAGATACGCAGTATTTT. This translates into CASSDGGMRADTQYF.

The J gene is TRBJ2-7, the V gene TRBV4-3; 8 bases map to TRBD2. The CDR3 totals 10 residues. Germline assignment: CDR1 LGHNA and CDR2 YSLEER. This CDR3 reads CASSRGLGQV. Here the CDR3 DNA reads TGCGCCAGCAGCCGGGGACTAGGACAAGTC.

The chain links TRBV19 to TRBJ2-7, with D possibly TRBD2 on 5 matching bases. V was trimmed by 3 bases and J by 3 bases, leaving 9 bases between them. This CDR3 region has 13 residues. Germline CDR1 is LNHDA and CDR2 is SQIVND (reference sequence). The CDR3 nucleotides are TGTGCCAGTAGTATTAAGGCGGGCTACGAGCAGTACTTC. The encoded protein is CASSIKAGYEQYF.

The V gene is TRBV5-8, the J gene TRBJ2-5, with D possibly being TRBD2 (5 bases). Trimming removed 5 bases at V and 2 bases at J, with 16 bases between. The germline V gene encodes CDR1 SGHTS and CDR2 YDEGEE. The CDR3 is made up of 15 amino acids. The CDR3 spells CASSSSRTLQETQYF. The CDR3 nucleotides are TGTGCCAGCAGTTCTAGCAGGACTTTACAAGAGACCCAGTACTTC.